The sequence of this T cell receptor beta chain was determined in a study of cytomegalovirus exposure and HLA in healthy donors. At the level of the study: The Caucasian-associated ancestry cluster held 65% to 90% of a few hundred genotyped donors.

In this sample, this clone turned up once. The antigen remains undetermined. CDR1 is LNHDA and CDR2 is SQIVND in the germline V gene (reference sequence). The CDR3 covers 12 residues. Trimming left V 10 bases short and J 6 bases short, with 12 bases between. Study-level findings and limits: Differences between HLA loci emerged in a later analysis of TCR association rates, with DRB1 most and HLA-C fewest. V- and J-gene trimming of TCR beta was linked (in a later analysis) to a missense DCLRE1C variant. Among CMV-associated TCR beta chains, most appeared HLA-restricted in a later analysis.

The study ran its PCR with 60 Vbeta and 13 Jbeta primers. TCRdb's copy holds only in-frame clones and misses some; the assay was immunoSEQ multiplex PCR. The repertoire holds about 140,000 clones, about three quarters seen once, with under 11% in the top ten. This TCR derives from a young man in good health and CMV-seropositive. Material for sequencing was PBMCs. The genes are TRBV19 and TRBJ2-2, with no clear D. As DNA, the CDR3 is TGTGCCACCAGGCCCGGTTCCGGGGAGCTGTTTTTT. Its protein product is CATRPGSGELFF.